This record concerns one TCR beta chain sequence. As yet, its antigen is unknown. A junction end diverges from the germline sequence, so it may reflect a read error. Per germline, CDR1 MNHEY and CDR2 SVGEGT. The CDR3 totals 15 residues. Primed by a sample-barcoded 5' primer and a J-beta primer mix, a second PCR proceeded for roughly 7 to 12 cycles. TCRdb ran MiXCR on the 5' RACE reads and lists one entry per CDR3 protein. This table has over 600,000 distinct CDR3 sequences, roughly 41% appearing once. These data originate in a study of blood T cells in healthy people across ages. Study findings and constraints: Age brought a roughly linear fall in TCR beta diversity measured per million T cells.

Russia was home to the donors, healthy Caucasian individuals aged about 6 to 90. The receptor comes from a man at least 80 years old in good health. Sequences were obtained from blood. The gene calls are TRBV6-2 or TRBV6-3 and TRBJ1-6; D is unresolved. CDR3 loop: CASSYSQRRDSPPHF. CDR3 coding DNA: TGTGCCAGCAGTTACTCTCAGCGAAGAGATTCACCCCCCCACTTT.